The 2 T cell receptor beta chains below were found in one sample sequenced in a study of blood T cell repertoires in COVID-19. The data were produced by immunoSEQ multiplex PCR, yet TCRdb's version contains in-frame clones alone and is incomplete. The sample carries 200,000 to 300,000 clones, about 90% recorded once. Input material: peripheral blood. The receptor source for this set is a man aged 55-75 years with acute or convalescent COVID-19.

The V call is TRBV5-4, the J call TRBJ2-7; 9 bases match TRBD1. CDR3 size: 15 residues. Germline loops: CDR1 SGHNT, CDR2 YYREEE (reference sequence). Unmatched junction bases numbered 5, after V lost 4 bases and J lost 0 bases. The DNA for the CDR3 is TGTGCCAGCAGCCCGGGACAGGGAAGCTCCTACGAGCAGTACTTC. It translates to CASSPGQGSSYEQYF.

J is TRBJ2-3 and V is TRBV7-2; 8 bases map to TRBD2. Germline values: CDR1 SGHTA, CDR2 FQGNSA. J was trimmed by 0 bases and V by 8 bases; bases with no gene match: 10. The length of the CDR3 is 16 residues. CDR3 nucleotides: TGTGCCAGCGCGGGGGGCGGGGGCAGAAGCACAGATACGCAGTATTTT. Encoded protein: CASAGGGGRSTDTQYF.